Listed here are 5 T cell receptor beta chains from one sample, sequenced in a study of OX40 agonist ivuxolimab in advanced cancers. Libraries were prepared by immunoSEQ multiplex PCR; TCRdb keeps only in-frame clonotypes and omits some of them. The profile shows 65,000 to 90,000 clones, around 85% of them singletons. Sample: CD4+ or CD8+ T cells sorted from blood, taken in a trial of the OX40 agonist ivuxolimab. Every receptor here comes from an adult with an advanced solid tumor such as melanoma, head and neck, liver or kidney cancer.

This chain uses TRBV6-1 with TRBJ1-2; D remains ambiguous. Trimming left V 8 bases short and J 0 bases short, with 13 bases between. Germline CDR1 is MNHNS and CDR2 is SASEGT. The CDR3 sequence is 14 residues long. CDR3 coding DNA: TGTGCCAGCTGGAAGGGCGGGACTAACTATGGCTACACCTTC. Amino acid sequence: CASWKGGTNYGYTF.

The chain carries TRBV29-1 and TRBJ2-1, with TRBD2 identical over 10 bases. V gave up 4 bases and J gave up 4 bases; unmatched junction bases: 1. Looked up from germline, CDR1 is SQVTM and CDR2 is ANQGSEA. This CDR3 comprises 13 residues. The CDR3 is CSVVAGGYNEQFF. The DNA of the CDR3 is TGCAGCGTTGTAGCGGGGGGTTACAATGAGCAGTTCTTC.

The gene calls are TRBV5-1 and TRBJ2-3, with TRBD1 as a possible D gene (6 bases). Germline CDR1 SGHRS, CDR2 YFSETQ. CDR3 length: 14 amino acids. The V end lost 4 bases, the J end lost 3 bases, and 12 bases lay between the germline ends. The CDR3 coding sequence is TGCGCCAGCAGCATCTTGGGGGCTACAGATACGCAGTATTTT. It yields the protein CASSILGATDTQYF. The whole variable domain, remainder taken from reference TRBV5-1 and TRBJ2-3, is KAGVTQTPRYLIKTRGQQVTLSCSPISGHRSVSWYQQTPGQGLQFLFEYFSETQRNKGNFPGRFSGRQFSNSRSEMNVSTLELGDSALYLCASSILGATDTQYFGPGTRLTVL.

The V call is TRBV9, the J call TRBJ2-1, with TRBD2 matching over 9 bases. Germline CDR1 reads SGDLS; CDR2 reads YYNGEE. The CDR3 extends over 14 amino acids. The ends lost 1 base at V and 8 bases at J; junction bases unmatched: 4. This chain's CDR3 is CASSVTSSGDEQFF. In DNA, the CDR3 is TGTGCCAGCAGCGTAACTTCTAGCGGGGATGAGCAGTTCTTC.

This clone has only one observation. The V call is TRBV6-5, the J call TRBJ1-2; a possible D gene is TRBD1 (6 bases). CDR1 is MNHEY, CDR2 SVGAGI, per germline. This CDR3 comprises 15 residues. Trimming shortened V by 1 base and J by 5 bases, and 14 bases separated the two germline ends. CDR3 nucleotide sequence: TGTGCCAGCAGTTACTGGCGGGACAATGAATATGGCTACACCTTC. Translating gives CASSYWRDNEYGYTF.